This T cell receptor (beta chain) was observed in a study of OX40 agonist ivuxolimab in advanced cancers. Looking at the study overall: In this cohort, patients received ivuxolimab, an agonistic anti-OX40 (CD134) antibody. Dose-escalation cases comprised hepatocellular carcinoma, melanoma, renal cell or head and neck cancer. From about 20 to 79 years was the age range, with a mean of roughly 64 years, and approximately 80% were male.

Clones were read by immunoSEQ multiplex PCR, and TCRdb kept only the in-frame ones, dropping some. The sample lists about 50,000 clones, 88% occurring once. CDR3 length equals 14 residues. The V gene's germline CDR1 is SGHAT and CDR2 FQNNGV. The junction had 3 bases not matched to a gene; V was cut back by 6 bases and J by 2 bases. The starting material was CD4+ or CD8+ T cells sorted from blood, obtained in a trial of the OX40 agonist ivuxolimab. The genes are TRBV11-2 and TRBJ2-1; 8 nucleotides line up with TRBD2. This sequence originates from an adult with an advanced solid tumor such as melanoma, head and neck, liver or kidney cancer. The CDR3 bases are TGTGCCAGCAGATTGCGGGAGGCCTACAATGAGCAGTTCTTC. It translates to CASRLREAYNEQFF.